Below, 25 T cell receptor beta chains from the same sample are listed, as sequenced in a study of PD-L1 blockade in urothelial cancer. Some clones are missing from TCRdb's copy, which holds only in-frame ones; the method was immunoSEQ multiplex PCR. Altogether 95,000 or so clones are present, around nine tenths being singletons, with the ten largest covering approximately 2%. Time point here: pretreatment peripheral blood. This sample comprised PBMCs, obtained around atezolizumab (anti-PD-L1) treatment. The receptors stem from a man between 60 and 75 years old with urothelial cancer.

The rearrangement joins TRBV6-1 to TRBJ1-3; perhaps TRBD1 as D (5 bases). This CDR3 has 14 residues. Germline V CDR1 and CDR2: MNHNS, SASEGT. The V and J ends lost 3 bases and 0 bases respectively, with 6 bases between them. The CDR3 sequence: CASSEGHSGNTIYF. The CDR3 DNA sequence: TGTGCCAGCAGTGAGGGGCACTCTGGAAACACCATATATTTT.

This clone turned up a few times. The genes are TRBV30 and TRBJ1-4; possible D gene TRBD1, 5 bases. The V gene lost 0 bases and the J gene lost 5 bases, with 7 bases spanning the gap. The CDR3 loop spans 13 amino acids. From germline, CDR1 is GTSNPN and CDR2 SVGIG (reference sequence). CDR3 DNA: TGTGCCTGGAGTGTACAGGAGAATGAAAAACTGTTTTTT. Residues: CAWSVQENEKLFF. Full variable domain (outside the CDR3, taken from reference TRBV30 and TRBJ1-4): SQTIHQWPATLVQPVGSPLSLECTVEGTSNPNLYWYRQAAGRGLQLLFYSVGIGQISSEVPQNLSASRPQDRQFILSSKKLLLSDSGFYLCAWSVQENEKLFFGSGTQLSVL.

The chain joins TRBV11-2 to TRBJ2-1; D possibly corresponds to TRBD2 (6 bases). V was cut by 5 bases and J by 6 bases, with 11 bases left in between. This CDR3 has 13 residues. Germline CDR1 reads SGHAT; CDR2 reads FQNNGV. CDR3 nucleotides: TGTGCCAGCAGCCCGGCGGGGAGCAATGAGCAGTTCTTC. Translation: CASSPAGSNEQFF.

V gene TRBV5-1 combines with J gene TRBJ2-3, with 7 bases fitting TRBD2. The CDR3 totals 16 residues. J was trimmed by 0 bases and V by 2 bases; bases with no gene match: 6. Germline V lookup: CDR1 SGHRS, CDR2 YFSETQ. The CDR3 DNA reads TGCGCCAGCAGCTTAAGCAGTAGCGGGAGCACAGATACGCAGTATTTT. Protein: CASSLSSSGSTDTQYF.

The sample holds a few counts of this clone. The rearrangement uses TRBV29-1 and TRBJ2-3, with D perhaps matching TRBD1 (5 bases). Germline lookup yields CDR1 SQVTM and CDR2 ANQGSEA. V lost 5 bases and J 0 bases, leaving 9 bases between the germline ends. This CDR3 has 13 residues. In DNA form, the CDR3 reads TGCAGCGTTACTGACAGAAGCACAGATACGCAGTATTTT. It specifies CSVTDRSTDTQYF.

For the CDR3, the DNA is TGCGCCAGCAGCCAGATAGGGCAGGGGGGACTGCGGTCACCCCTCCACTTT. Translated: CASSQIGQGGLRSPLHF. The gene calls are TRBV4-3 and TRBJ1-6; 7 bases fit TRBD1. The V and J ends lost 3 bases and 10 bases, in that order; junction bases with no gene match: 15. Germline V CDR1 and CDR2: LGHNA, YSLEER. The CDR3 extends over 17 amino acids.

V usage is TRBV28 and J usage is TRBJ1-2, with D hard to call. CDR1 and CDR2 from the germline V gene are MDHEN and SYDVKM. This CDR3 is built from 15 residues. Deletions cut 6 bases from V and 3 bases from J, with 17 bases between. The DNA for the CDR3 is TGTGCCAGCAGGCCCTTGGAGGGAAATGACTATGGCTACACCTTC. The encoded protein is CASRPLEGNDYGYTF.

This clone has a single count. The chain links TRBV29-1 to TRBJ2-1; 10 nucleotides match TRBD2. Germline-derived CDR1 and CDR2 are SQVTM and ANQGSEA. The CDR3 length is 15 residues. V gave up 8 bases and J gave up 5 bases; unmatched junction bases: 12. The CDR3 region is CSSGKRLAGDNEQFF. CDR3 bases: TGCAGCTCTGGGAAGAGGCTAGCGGGGGACAATGAGCAGTTCTTC.

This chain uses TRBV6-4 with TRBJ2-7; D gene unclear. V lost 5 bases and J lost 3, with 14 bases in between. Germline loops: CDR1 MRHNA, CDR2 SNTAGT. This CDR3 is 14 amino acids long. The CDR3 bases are TGTGCCAGCAGTCCCCACGAAGGAGACTACGAGCAGTACTTC. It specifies CASSPHEGDYEQYF.

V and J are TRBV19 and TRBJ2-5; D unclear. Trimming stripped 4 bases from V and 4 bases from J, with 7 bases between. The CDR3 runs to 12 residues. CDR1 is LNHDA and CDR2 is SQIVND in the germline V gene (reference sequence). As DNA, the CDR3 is TGTGCCAGTAGTACCGGAGCAGAGACCCAGTACTTC. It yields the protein CASSTGAETQYF.

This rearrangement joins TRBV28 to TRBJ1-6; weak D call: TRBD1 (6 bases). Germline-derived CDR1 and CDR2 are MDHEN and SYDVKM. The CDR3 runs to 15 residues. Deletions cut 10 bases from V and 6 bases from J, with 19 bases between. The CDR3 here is CATPGGRSGNSPLHF. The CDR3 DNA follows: TGTGCCACCCCCGGGGGGCGAAGTGGTAATTCACCCCTCCACTTT.

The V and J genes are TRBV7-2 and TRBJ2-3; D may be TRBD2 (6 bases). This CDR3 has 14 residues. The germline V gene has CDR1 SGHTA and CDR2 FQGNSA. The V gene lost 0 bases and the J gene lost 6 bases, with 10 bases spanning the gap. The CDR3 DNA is TGTGCCAGCAGCTTAGCGCTCCTAGCGGATACGCAGTATTTT. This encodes CASSLALLADTQYF. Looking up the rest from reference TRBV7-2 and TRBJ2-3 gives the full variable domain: GAGVSQSPSNKVTEKGKDVELRCDPISGHTALYWYRQSLGQGLEFLIYFQGNSAPDKSGLPSDRFSAERTGGSVSTLTIQRTQQEDSAVYLCASSLALLADTQYFGPGTRLTVL.

The CDR3 region is CASSLAGGFGAFF. CDR3 coding DNA: TGTGCCAGCAGCTTAGCAGGGGGATTTGGAGCTTTCTTT. This rearrangement joins TRBV11-2 to TRBJ1-1; 7 nucleotides agree with TRBD1. The CDR3 contains 13 residues. The V and J ends lost 1 base and 10 bases, in that order; junction bases with no gene match: 6. Per germline, CDR1 SGHAT and CDR2 FQNNGV.

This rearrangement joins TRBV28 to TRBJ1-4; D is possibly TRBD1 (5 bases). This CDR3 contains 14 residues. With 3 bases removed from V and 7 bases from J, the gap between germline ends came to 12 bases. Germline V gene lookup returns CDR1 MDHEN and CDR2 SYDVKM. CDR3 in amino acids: CASSFVQGIEKLFF. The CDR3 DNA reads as TGTGCCAGCAGTTTTGTGCAGGGTATTGAAAAACTGTTTTTT. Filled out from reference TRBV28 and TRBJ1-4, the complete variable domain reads DVKVTQSSRYLVKRTGEKVFLECVQDMDHENMFWYRQDPGLGLRLIYFSYDVKMKEKGDIPEGYSVSREKKERFSLILESASTNQTSMYLCASSFVQGIEKLFFGSGTQLSVL.

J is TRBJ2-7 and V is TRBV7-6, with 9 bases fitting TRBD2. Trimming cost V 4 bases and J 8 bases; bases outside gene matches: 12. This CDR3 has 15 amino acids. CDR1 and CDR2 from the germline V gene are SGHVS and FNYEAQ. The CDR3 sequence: CASSSTTSGEGKQYF. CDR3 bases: TGTGCCAGCAGCTCCACGACTAGCGGCGAGGGAAAGCAGTACTTC. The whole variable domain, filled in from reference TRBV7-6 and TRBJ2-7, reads GAGVSQSPRYKVTKRGQDVALRCDPISGHVSLYWYRQALGQGPEFLTYFNYEAQQDKSGLPNDRFSAERPEGSISTLTIQRTEQRDSAMYRCASSSTTSGEGKQYFGPGTRLTVT.

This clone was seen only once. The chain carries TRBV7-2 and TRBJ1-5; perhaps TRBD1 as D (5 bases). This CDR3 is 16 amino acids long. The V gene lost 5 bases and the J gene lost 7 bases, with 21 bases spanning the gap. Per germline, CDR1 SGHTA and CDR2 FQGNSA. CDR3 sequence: CASSPHGQGLGQPQHF. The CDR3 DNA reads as TGTGCCAGCAGCCCCCACGGGCAGGGTCTGGGACAGCCCCAGCATTTT.

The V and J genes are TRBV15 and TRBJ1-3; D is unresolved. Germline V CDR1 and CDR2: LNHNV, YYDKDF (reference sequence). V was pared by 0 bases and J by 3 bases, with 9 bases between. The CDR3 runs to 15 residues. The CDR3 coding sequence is TGTGCCACCAGCAGAGATCATGTCGGTGGAAACACCATATATTTT. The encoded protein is CATSRDHVGGNTIYF.

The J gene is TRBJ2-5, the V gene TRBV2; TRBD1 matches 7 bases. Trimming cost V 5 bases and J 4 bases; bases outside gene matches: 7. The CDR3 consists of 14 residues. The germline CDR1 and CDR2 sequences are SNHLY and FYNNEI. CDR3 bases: TGTGCCAGCAGTACAACAGGGGTTGTAGAGACCCAGTACTTC. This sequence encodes CASSTTGVVETQYF.

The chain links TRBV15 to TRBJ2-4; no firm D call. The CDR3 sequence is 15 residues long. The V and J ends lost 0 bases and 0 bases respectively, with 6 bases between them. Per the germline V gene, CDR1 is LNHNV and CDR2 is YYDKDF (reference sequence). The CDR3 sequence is CATSRDRLAKNIQYF. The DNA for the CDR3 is TGTGCCACCAGCAGAGACAGACTAGCCAAAAACATTCAGTACTTC.

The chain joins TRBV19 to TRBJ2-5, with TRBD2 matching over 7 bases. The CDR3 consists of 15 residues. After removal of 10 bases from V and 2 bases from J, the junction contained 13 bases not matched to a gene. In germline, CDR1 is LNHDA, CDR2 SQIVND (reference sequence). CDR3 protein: CATREASGPQETQYF. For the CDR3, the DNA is TGTGCCACCAGAGAGGCTAGCGGCCCTCAAGAGACCCAGTACTTC.

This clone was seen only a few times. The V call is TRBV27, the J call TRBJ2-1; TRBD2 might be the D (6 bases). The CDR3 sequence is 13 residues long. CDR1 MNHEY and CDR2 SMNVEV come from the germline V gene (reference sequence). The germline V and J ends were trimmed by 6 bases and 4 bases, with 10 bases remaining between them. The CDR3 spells CASSLGLYNEQFF. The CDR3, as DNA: TGTGCCAGCAGCCTCGGACTATACAATGAGCAGTTCTTC.

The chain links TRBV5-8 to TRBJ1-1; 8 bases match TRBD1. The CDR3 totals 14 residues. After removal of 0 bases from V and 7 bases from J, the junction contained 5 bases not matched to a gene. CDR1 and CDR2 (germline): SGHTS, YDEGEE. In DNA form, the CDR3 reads TGTGCCAGCAGCTTGGCACAGGGGGTGGGTGAAGCTTTCTTT. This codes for CASSLAQGVGEAFF.

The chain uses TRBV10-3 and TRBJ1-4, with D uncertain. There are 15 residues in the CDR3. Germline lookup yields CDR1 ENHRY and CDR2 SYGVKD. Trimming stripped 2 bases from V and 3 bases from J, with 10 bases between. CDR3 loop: CAISEKRASNEKLFF. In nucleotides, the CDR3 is TGTGCCATCAGTGAGAAGAGGGCTTCTAATGAAAAACTGTTTTTT.

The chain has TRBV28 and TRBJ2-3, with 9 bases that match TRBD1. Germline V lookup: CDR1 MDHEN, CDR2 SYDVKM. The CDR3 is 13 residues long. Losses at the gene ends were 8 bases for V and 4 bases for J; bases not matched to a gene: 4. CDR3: CASEQGAADTQYF. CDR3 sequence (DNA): TGTGCCAGCGAACAGGGGGCCGCAGATACGCAGTATTTT.

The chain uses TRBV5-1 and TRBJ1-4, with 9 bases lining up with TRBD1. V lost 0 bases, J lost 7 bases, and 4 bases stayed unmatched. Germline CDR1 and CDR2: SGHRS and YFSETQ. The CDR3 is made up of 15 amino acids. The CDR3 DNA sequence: TGCGCCAGCAGCTTGGAGGGGACAGGGAGTGAAAAACTGTTTTTT. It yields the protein CASSLEGTGSEKLFF.